The 32 T cell receptor beta chains below come from one sample, sequenced in a study of technical replicates of blood from several donors. Profiling relied on immunoSEQ multiplex PCR, and the TCRdb table lists in-frame clones only, not all of them. The data hold over 80,000 clones, with about 96% observed a single time. Sequencing was performed on T cells isolated from PBMCs. These TCRs come from a human donor in good health.

This clone was picked up one time. The genes are TRBV5-6 and TRBJ2-7; weak D call: TRBD2 (6 bases). CDR3 length: 12 residues. Germline V CDR1 and CDR2: SGHDT, YYEEEE. V lost 4 bases and J lost 6, with 11 bases in between. As DNA, the CDR3 is TGTGCCAGCAGCCGGGGACTTCTCGAGCAGTACTTC. Its protein product is CASSRGLLEQYF.

This chain connects TRBV13 to TRBJ2-1; 9 positions agree with TRBD2. The CDR3 covers 15 residues. The junction had 2 bases not matched to a gene; V was cut back by 5 bases and J by 0 bases. Germline CDR1 is PRHDT and CDR2 is FYEKMQ (reference sequence). CDR3 DNA sequence: TGTGCCAGCAGCGATAGCGGGAGCTCCTACAATGAGCAGTTCTTC. This sequence encodes CASSDSGSSYNEQFF.

This clone appeared once. The chain links TRBV7-9 to TRBJ2-2, with D possibly matching TRBD1 (6 bases). The CDR3 spans 16 residues. The V end was cut by 5 bases, the J end by 6 bases, with 19 bases between. Germline CDR1 and CDR2: SEHNR and FQNEAQ (reference sequence). The DNA of the CDR3 is TGTGCCAGCAGCCCCCATCCGGACAGTAAGGCCGGGGAGCTGTTTTTT. Encoded protein: CASSPHPDSKAGELFF.

Regarding this clone: The limits of the CDR3 on the DNA are not certain, so only TCRdb's listed CDR3 is given. CDR3 region: CASTSDRGQTQYF. This chain connects TRBV19 to TRBJ2-5; the table's D call, TRBD1, has no DNA check behind it. The germline CDR1 and CDR2 sequences are LNHDA and SQIVND (reference sequence). Both ends counted, the CDR3 spans 13 residues.

V usage is TRBV5-5 and J usage is TRBJ1-2; D gene unclear. This CDR3 comprises 14 residues. The V end was cut by 2 bases, the J end by 4 bases, with 12 bases between. Germline V CDR1 and CDR2: SGHKS, YYEKEE (reference sequence). The CDR3 here is CASSFSEGFYGYTF. The CDR3 DNA follows: TGTGCCAGCAGCTTTAGCGAGGGTTTCTATGGCTACACCTTC.

This chain connects TRBV6-5 to TRBJ2-7, with TRBD2 matching over 14 bases. From germline, CDR1 is MNHEY and CDR2 SVGAGI. The trim removed 7 bases at V and 6 bases at J, leaving 8 bases unmatched. The CDR3 has 15 amino acids. The CDR3 DNA follows: TGTGCCAGCACCGACCCCGGGACTAGCGGGAGCGAGCAGTACTTC. It yields the protein CASTDPGTSGSEQYF.

The chain uses TRBV19 and TRBJ2-7; 7 nucleotides agree with TRBD1. Germline values: CDR1 LNHDA, CDR2 SQIVND (reference sequence). V gave up 2 bases and J gave up 3 bases; unmatched junction bases: 1. The CDR3 has 13 amino acids. CDR3 coding DNA: TGTGCCAGTAGTATAAGACAGGGCTACGAGCAGTACTTC. It translates to CASSIRQGYEQYF.

This clone was recorded once. The chain has TRBV6-4 and TRBJ2-3, with 7 bases matching TRBD2. CDR1 and CDR2 from the germline V gene are MRHNA and SNTAGT. V trimming: 3 bases; J trimming: 6 bases; junction bases outside the gene matches: 12. This CDR3 comprises 16 residues. CDR3 sequence (DNA): TGTGCCAGCAGTGATATGCCCGGACTAGGGCCCGATACGCAGTATTTT. Translation: CASSDMPGLGPDTQYF.

CDR3 nucleotide sequence: TGTGCCAGCAGTGAAAGGACACAAAGCTACGAGCAGTACTTC. It is translated as CASSERTQSYEQYF. The V gene is TRBV2, the J gene TRBJ2-7, with D perhaps TRBD1 (5 bases). Germline CDR1 reads SNHLY; CDR2 reads FYNNEI. This CDR3 region has 14 residues. The V and J ends lost 2 bases and 3 bases respectively, with 11 bases between them.

The chain employs TRBV7-3 and TRBJ2-2, with 13 bases that match TRBD2. Germline lookup yields CDR1 SGHTA and CDR2 FQGTGA. CDR3 length: 16 amino acids. The V and J ends lost 4 bases and 6 bases, in that order; junction bases with no gene match: 5. The CDR3 spells CASSSWTSGRPGELFF. The CDR3 bases are TGTGCCAGCAGCTCCTGGACTAGCGGGAGACCCGGGGAGCTGTTTTTT.

V gene TRBV7-9 combines with J gene TRBJ1-5; maybe TRBD1 (5 bases). Germline V gene data show CDR1 as SEHNR and CDR2 as FQNEAQ (reference sequence). Deletions cut 5 bases from V and 5 bases from J, with 10 bases between. The CDR3 is 13 amino acids. The CDR3 spells CASSRQRDQPQHF. The CDR3 coding sequence is TGTGCCAGCAGCCGACAGCGGGATCAGCCCCAGCATTTT.

The table lists this clone with a count of one. The chain couples TRBV11-1 to TRBJ2-5; 11 bases line up with TRBD1. The CDR3 sequence is 16 residues long. Looked up from germline, CDR1 is SGHAT and CDR2 is FQDESV (reference sequence). V shed 5 bases and J 2 bases; nucleotides not matched to a gene: 7. CDR3 amino acids: CASSPLGDRGQETQYF. CDR3 coding DNA: TGTGCCAGCAGCCCCTTGGGGGACAGGGGGCAAGAGACCCAGTACTTC.

This chain joins TRBV4-3 and TRBJ2-3; weak D call: TRBD1 (6 bases). This CDR3 is built from 15 residues. Germline CDR1 is LGHNA and CDR2 is YSLEER. With 0 bases removed from V and 4 bases from J, the gap between germline ends came to 11 bases. The CDR3 DNA sequence: TGCGCCAGCAGCCAAGATAACAGGGTTTCAGATACGCAGTATTTT. The encoded protein is CASSQDNRVSDTQYF.

The rearrangement joins TRBV27 to TRBJ2-5; maybe TRBD1 (6 bases). Between the trimmed V and J ends, which lost 6 bases and 1 base, there was a span of 18 bases. The CDR3 has 16 amino acids. Germline CDR1 MNHEY, CDR2 SMNVEV (reference sequence). CDR3 bases: TGTGCCAGCAGGCCCCAAATAAGGGGGTTCCAAGAGACCCAGTACTTC. The encoded protein is CASRPQIRGFQETQYF.

The genes are TRBV20-1 and TRBJ2-7, with D unresolved. Germline loops: CDR1 DFQATT, CDR2 SNEGSKA (reference sequence). There are 11 residues in the CDR3. V gave up 3 bases and J gave up 4 bases, with 7 bases separating them. The CDR3 region has the DNA TGCAGTGCTAGCAGGAAATACGAGCAGTACTTC. It translates to CSASRKYEQYF.

The chain joins TRBV4-2 to TRBJ1-3, with a possible D match to TRBD1 (5 bases). The V end lost 0 bases, the J end lost 2 bases, and 8 bases lay between the germline ends. The germline V gene has CDR1 LGHNA and CDR2 YNFKEQ. The CDR3 runs to 15 residues. This CDR3 is CASSQDRDPGNTIYF. The CDR3 bases are TGTGCCAGCAGCCAAGACAGGGATCCTGGAAACACCATATATTTT.

This clone was counted only a few times. The V gene is TRBV29-1, the J gene TRBJ2-3, with D possibly being TRBD2 (5 bases). Per germline, CDR1 SQVTM and CDR2 ANQGSEA. This CDR3 has 13 residues. The ends were cut back, 8 bases at V and 0 bases at J, with 12 bases in the middle. CDR3 amino acids: CSSTQRSTDTQYF. The CDR3, as DNA: TGCAGCTCTACTCAGCGGAGCACAGATACGCAGTATTTT.

The chain combines TRBV19 with TRBJ1-1, with 8 positions matching TRBD1. Germline CDR1 and CDR2: LNHDA and SQIVND (reference sequence). V lost 3 bases and J lost 4; bases outside the gene matches: 1. The CDR3 consists of 13 residues. The CDR3 sequence: CASSIQGATEAFF. The CDR3 region has the DNA TGTGCCAGTAGTATTCAGGGGGCCACTGAAGCTTTCTTT.

CDR3 in amino acids: CASSQSGLAGNAFQRSTGELFF. Here the CDR3 DNA reads TGTGCCAGCAGCCAATCTGGACTAGCGGGAAACGCCTTCCAGCGCAGCACCGGGGAGCTGTTTTTT. The chain joins TRBV14 to TRBJ2-2, with 12 nucleotides matching TRBD2. The CDR3 runs to 22 residues. V shed 2 bases and J 4 bases; nucleotides not matched to a gene: 20. Germline CDR1 reads SGHDN; CDR2 reads FVKESK.

J is TRBJ1-5 and V is TRBV19; a possible D gene is TRBD1 (5 bases). The CDR3 is 15 amino acids. Germline assignment: CDR1 LNHDA and CDR2 SQIVND (reference sequence). V was clipped by 7 bases and J by 4 bases, with 17 bases between them. CDR3 DNA sequence: TGTGCCAGTAATAAACAGGACACGAGAAATCAGCCCCAGCATTTT. Protein product: CASNKQDTRNQPQHF.

This clone was found once. The chain links TRBV7-2 to TRBJ2-1; D might be TRBD1 (6 bases). The CDR3 has 15 residues. Trimming took off 5 bases at V and 1 base at J, with 12 bases between the two ends. Germline V gene data show CDR1 as SGHTA and CDR2 as FQGNSA. CDR3: CASSLWTVSYNEQFF. The CDR3 nucleotides are TGTGCCAGCAGCCTCTGGACAGTTTCCTACAATGAGCAGTTCTTC.

The rearrangement links TRBV6-4 to TRBJ2-3; weak D call: TRBD2 (7 bases). Germline lookup yields CDR1 MRHNA and CDR2 SNTAGT. The CDR3 covers 15 residues. Trimming removed 2 bases at V and 4 bases at J, with 13 bases between. The CDR3 loop is CASSDHPGGPDTQYF. CDR3 nucleotide sequence: TGTGCCAGCAGTGACCACCCGGGGGGCCCAGATACGCAGTATTTT.

The chain carries TRBV5-1 and TRBJ2-1; unclear D gene. The CDR3 totals 12 residues. V was cut by 0 bases and J by 8 bases, with 6 bases left in between. Germline values: CDR1 SGHRS, CDR2 YFSETQ. The CDR3 protein is CASSLDLDEQFF. The DNA for the CDR3 is TGCGCCAGCAGCTTGGATCTCGATGAGCAGTTCTTC.

The rearrangement uses TRBV6-5 and TRBJ2-7, with D possibly matching TRBD2 (5 bases). V gave up 5 bases and J gave up 4 bases, with 9 bases separating them. The CDR3 is 12 amino acids. The germline CDR1 and CDR2 sequences are MNHEY and SVGAGI. CDR3 protein: CASSARGYEQYF. CDR3 sequence (DNA): TGTGCCAGCAGTGCCCGGGGTTACGAGCAGTACTTC.

The J gene is TRBJ2-3, the V gene TRBV6-5; TRBD2 matches at 7 bases. The CDR3 consists of 15 residues. Germline CDR1 MNHEY, CDR2 SVGAGI. With V trimmed by 0 bases and J by 2 bases, 2 bases remained unmatched. The CDR3 DNA is TGTGCCAGCAGTTACTCCCAGCGGGACACAGATACGCAGTATTTT. Protein sequence: CASSYSQRDTDTQYF.

J is TRBJ2-5 and V is TRBV2, with D possibly being TRBD1 (5 bases). In germline, CDR1 is SNHLY, CDR2 FYNNEI. The CDR3 length is 13 residues. The germline V and J ends were trimmed by 7 bases and 2 bases, with 11 bases remaining between them. CDR3 sequence (DNA): TGTGCCAGCACGAGACGACAGCAAGAGACCCAGTACTTC. Translating gives CASTRRQQETQYF.

This chain links TRBV5-1 with TRBJ1-5; no reliable D call. Germline CDR1 and CDR2: SGHRS and YFSETQ. V was cut by 0 bases and J by 6 bases, with 13 bases left in between. This CDR3 contains 15 residues. The CDR3 bases are TGCGCCAGCAGCTTGGACGGGAGTGCGTTTCAGCCCCAGCATTTT. Amino acid sequence: CASSLDGSAFQPQHF.

The J gene is TRBJ2-7, the V gene TRBV5-1; the D gene is possibly TRBD1 (6 bases). Germline V CDR1 and CDR2: SGHRS, YFSETQ. V dropped 4 bases and J dropped 9 bases, with 17 bases sitting between them. The CDR3 runs to 13 residues. DNA of the CDR3: TGCGCCAGCAGCGTTGACAGGTCCGGCTGGCAGTACTTC. Protein sequence: CASSVDRSGWQYF.

The V call is TRBV27, the J call TRBJ2-6, with D possibly being TRBD1 (6 bases). CDR3 size: 20 residues. Germline assignment: CDR1 MNHEY and CDR2 SMNVEV (reference sequence). Trimming stripped 0 bases from V and 0 bases from J, with 18 bases between. DNA for the CDR3: TGTGCCAGCAGTTTATCTATGTACTGGGGGCGCCCCTCTGGGGCCAACGTCCTGACTTTC. It yields the protein CASSLSMYWGRPSGANVLTF. The complete variable domain, with remaining parts taken from reference TRBV27 and TRBJ2-6, reads EAQVTQNPRYLITVTGKKLTVTCSQNMNHEYMSWYRQDPGLGLRQIYYSMNVEVTDKGDVPEGYKVSRKEKRNFPLILESPSPNQTSLYFCASSLSMYWGRPSGANVLTFGAGSRLTVL.

The rearrangement uses TRBV4-2 and TRBJ2-7, with 7 bases aligning to TRBD2. This CDR3 comprises 16 residues. Germline loops: CDR1 LGHNA, CDR2 YNFKEQ. Trimming at V came to 1 base and at J to 2 bases, leaving 8 bases not matched to a gene. The CDR3: CASSQVLESGTYEQYF. CDR3 nucleotide sequence: TGTGCCAGCAGCCAAGTCCTTGAGAGCGGGACCTACGAGCAGTACTTC.

The genes are TRBV14 and TRBJ2-2; TRBD2 matches at 10 bases. Trimming removed 8 bases from V and 4 bases from J; junction bases left unmatched: 4. The CDR3 totals 14 residues. The germline V gene has CDR1 SGHDN and CDR2 FVKESK. CDR3 bases: TGTGCCAGCCGGCCTAGCGGGAGCACCGGGGAGCTGTTTTTT. Amino acid sequence: CASRPSGSTGELFF.

The chain has TRBV2 and TRBJ2-1; D uncertain. The length of the CDR3 is 17 residues. Per the germline V gene, CDR1 is SNHLY and CDR2 is FYNNEI. V was shortened by 3 bases and J by 7 bases, with 22 bases between the two germline ends. CDR3 sequence: CASSDNSAGGWLNEQFF. The CDR3 DNA reads as TGTGCCAGCAGTGACAACTCGGCCGGCGGCTGGCTAAATGAGCAGTTCTTC.